The rows below give T cell receptor beta chains drawn from one sample of a study of CD8 T cells in ankylosing spondylitis. TCRdb reprocessed the 5' RACE reads via MiXCR and lists one record per CDR3 protein. The table records 300,000 to 400,000 distinct CDR3 sequences, roughly 20% of them present only once. The sequencing sample was made of blood, either unsorted or a sorted T cell fraction (not recorded which). These receptors originate from a male donor with ankylosing spondylitis or in good health (not recorded which). Both conserved end residues are part of each CDR3. The order of the fields is CDR3 length, J gene, D gene, clone size, V gene, CDR3 DNA, CDR3 protein. A D gene is named only where the DNA matches it firmly. Clone size appears in some rows only: once, few, many, or a class for an expanded clone.

16,TRBJ1-1,TRBD1,.,TRBV7-6,TGTGCCAGCAGCTATGACAGGGGGCCCCTGAACACTGAAGCTTTCTTT,CASSYDRGPLNTEAFF
15,TRBJ2-5,.,few,TRBV12-3/TRBV12-4,TGTGCCAGCAGTTTAACAGGGGCCCCGGGAGAGGCCCAGTACTTC,CASSLTGAPGEAQYF
13,TRBJ2-7,.,.,TRBV10-3,TGTGCCATCAGTGACCCAGGTCCCGACGAGCAGTACTTC,CAISDPGPDEQYF
15,TRBJ2-5,.,few,TRBV11-1,TGTGCCAGCAGCTTAGCACAGCCCGATAGAGAGACCCAGTACTTC,CASSLAQPDRETQYF
14,TRBJ2-5,.,few,TRBV29-1,TGCAGCGTTGTCGGGGGGCGCGGGGGAGGGACCCAGTACTTC,CSVVGGRGGGTQYF
13,TRBJ2-1,.,.,TRBV12-3/TRBV12-4,TGTGCCAGCAGTTTGGGTCGGATGACCGAGCAGTTCTTC,CASSLGRMTEQFF
16,TRBJ2-7,TRBD1,.,TRBV7-9,TGTGCCAGCAGCACCAGACAGGGGGCGAGCTCCTACGAGCAGTACTTC,CASSTRQGASSYEQYF
15,TRBJ2-7,TRBD2,.,TRBV28,TGTGCCAGCAGCCTACCGGGACTAGCGGGGACCGAGCAGTACTTC,CASSLPGLAGTEQYF
19,TRBJ2-7,.,few,TRBV27,TGTGCCAGCAGTTTCCACCCCTTGAGCCGGGGGCGTAGCTCCTACGAGCAGTACTTC,CASSFHPLSRGRSSYEQYF
13,TRBJ2-7,.,.,TRBV19,TGTGCCACCGCTCAGGGTAATAGGTTGGAGCAGTACTTC,CATAQGNRLEQYF
14,TRBJ2-3,.,few,TRBV12-3/TRBV12-4,TGTGCCAGCACCGGACAGTTAGGCACAGATACGCAGTATTTT,CASTGQLGTDTQYF
13,TRBJ2-7,.,once,TRBV10-3,TGTGCCATCACCGCAGGGAGCTCCTACGAGCAGTACTTC,CAITAGSSYEQYF
14,TRBJ2-5,.,.,TRBV5-4,TGTGCCACCTCCGAGGGGGGGCTTCAAGAGACCCAGTACTTC,CATSEGGLQETQYF
13,TRBJ2-2,.,many,TRBV27,TGTGCCAGCAGTTTGCAGGGCACCGGGGAGCTGTTTTTT,CASSLQGTGELFF
12,TRBJ1-2,.,.,TRBV7-9,TGTGCCAGCAGCTCCCCGGTAGGAGGCTACACCTTC,CASSSPVGGYTF
15,TRBJ2-1,TRBD2,.,TRBV7-9,TGTGCCAGCAGCATAAGCGGGGGGGCGAGAAATGAGCAGTTCTTC,CASSISGGARNEQFF
15,TRBJ2-3,TRBD2,once,TRBV7-6,TGTGCCAGCAGCCCCGGACTAGCCGACACAGATACGCAGTATTTT,CASSPGLADTDTQYF
13,TRBJ1-1,TRBD1,.,TRBV7-9,TGTGCCAGCAGCCCCGAGGGGGCTGCTGAAGCTTTCTTT,CASSPEGAAEAFF
15,TRBJ2-2,TRBD2,few,TRBV6-1,TGTGCCAGCAGCCCGGGGGGGCGGGTCGGCGGGGAGCTGTTTTTT,CASSPGGRVGGELFF
14,TRBJ1-5,.,.,TRBV24-1,TGTGCCACCAGTGAGCGGGACAGCAATCAGCCCCAGCATTTT,CATSERDSNQPQHF
16,TRBJ2-1,.,.,TRBV20-1,TGCAGTGCTAGAGGGGGTGGGACGGCGCCGCGGGGTGAGCAGTTCTTC,CSARGGGTAPRGEQFF
16,TRBJ2-7,.,few,TRBV21-1,TGTGCCAGCAGCAAAATTACGTCCGTCGGGTCCTACGAGCAGTACTTC,CASSKITSVGSYEQYF
13,TRBJ2-7,.,.,TRBV15,TGTGCCACCAGCCCTAGGGGGGCCTACGAGCAGTACTTC,CATSPRGAYEQYF
13,TRBJ1-1,.,.,TRBV6-1,TGTGCCAGCGGAATCCTATATTACACTGAAGCTTTCTTT,CASGILYYTEAFF
15,TRBJ2-1,TRBD2,.,TRBV27,TGTGCCAGCAGTCCCAGCGGGGCTAGTACTAGTGAGCAGTTCTTC,CASSPSGASTSEQFF
17,TRBJ2-2,TRBD2,.,TRBV25-1,TGTGCCAGCAGTGACTTCCTAGCGGGGGAGAACACCGGGGAGCTGTTTTTT,CASSDFLAGENTGELFF
13,TRBJ1-1,.,.,TRBV29-1,TGCAGCGTTGAGGATGGTGGTAGCACTGAAGCTTTCTTT,CSVEDGGSTEAFF
14,TRBJ1-2,.,.,TRBV20-1,TGCAGTGCACCTAGTTCGGCAGGGGTTGGTGGCTACACCTTC,CSAPSSAGVGGYTF
16,TRBJ2-2,.,few,TRBV12-3/TRBV12-4,TGTGCCAGCACCGAGGACAGAGGTACGAACACCGGGGAGCTGTTTTTT,CASTEDRGTNTGELFF